The present TCR beta chain was sequenced within a study of control samples from healthy donors and cancer patients. Generated by immunoSEQ multiplex PCR, the TCRdb table keeps only in-frame clones and is missing some. The sample carries around 130,000 clones, approximately 90% recorded once. Germline V gives CDR1 LGHDT, CDR2 YNNKEL (reference sequence). V was cut by 1 base and J by 0 bases, with 7 bases left in between. CDR3 size: 15 residues. Sequenced material: blood. J is TRBJ2-4 and V is TRBV3-1 (or the pseudogene TRBV3-2); D call uncertain. The receptor was derived from a young man in good health. The CDR3: CASSQGPLAKNIQYF. The CDR3 nucleotides read TGTGCCAGCAGCCAAGGACCTCTAGCCAAAAACATTCAGTACTTC.